Shown below are 18 T cell receptor beta chains from a single sample sequenced in a study of regulatory T cells in long-lasting Graves disease. Researchers made TCR beta libraries by using iRepertoire HTBI primers and running Arm-PCR on CDR3 regions. MiXCR, run by TCRdb on the multiplex PCR reads, gives a single entry per CDR3 protein. The sample lists approximately 480,000 distinct CDR3 sequences, 16% seen once, with 10% to 15% in the top ten. Time point given: newly diagnosed GD, antithyroid drugs for less than 3 months. Making the TCR library involved RNA that had been extracted from PBMCs. These data were also filed under a second study, of T cells in Graves' hyperthyroidism and ophthalmopathy.

The sequences come from peripheral blood mononuclear cells (PBMCs), collected at new diagnosis, from a patient treated with antithyroid drugs. Source of these receptors: a middle-aged man with Graves disease.

There are many counts of this clonotype. The gene calls are TRBV6-1 and TRBJ2-7; 8 bases map to TRBD1. Per the germline V gene, CDR1 is MNHNS and CDR2 is SASEGT. The CDR3 has 13 residues. V gave up 8 bases and J gave up 0 bases; unmatched junction bases: 3. The CDR3 spells CASRDRISYEQYF. The CDR3 DNA reads TGTGCCAGCCGGGACAGGATCTCCTACGAGCAGTACTTC.

V usage is TRBV19 and J usage is TRBJ2-3; no clear D. V dropped 4 bases and J dropped 4 bases, with 6 bases sitting between them. The CDR3 extends over 12 amino acids. In germline, CDR1 is LNHDA, CDR2 SQIVND (reference sequence). The CDR3 nucleotides read TGTGCCAGTAGTAATTACGCAGATACGCAGTATTTT. It specifies CASSNYADTQYF.

The V call is TRBV27, the J call TRBJ2-1, with D tentatively TRBD2 (6 bases). Germline CDR1 is MNHEY and CDR2 is SMNVEV (reference sequence). There are 12 residues in the CDR3. V was pared by 6 bases and J by 12 bases, with 15 bases between. CDR3 protein: CASRGGSGLQFF. Written as DNA, the CDR3 is TGTGCCAGCAGGGGGGGTAGCGGACTGCAGTTCTTC.

There are many counts of this clonotype. The rearrangement links TRBV12-3 or TRBV12-4 to TRBJ2-3; D is perhaps TRBD2 (6 bases). The CDR3 contains 20 residues. Deletions cut 0 bases from V and 0 bases from J, with 22 bases between. The chain's CDR3 is CASSLAQWGISSVSTDTQYF. CDR3 sequence (DNA): TGTGCCAGCAGTTTAGCGCAATGGGGAATCTCTAGCGTAAGCACAGATACGCAGTATTTT.

In its sample, this clonotype was seen many times. The chain employs TRBV28 and TRBJ1-2; 7 bases line up with TRBD1. The CDR3 consists of 15 residues. Germline V gene lookup returns CDR1 MDHEN and CDR2 SYDVKM. V lost 1 base to trimming and J lost 5 bases; unmatched junction nucleotides: 7. The CDR3 loop is CASSLSATGRYGYTF. CDR3 coding DNA: TGTGCCAGCAGTTTATCTGCGACAGGGAGATATGGCTACACCTTC.

The chain joins TRBV10-2 to TRBJ2-7, with TRBD1 identical over 10 bases. Unmatched junction bases numbered 7, after V lost 7 bases and J lost 4 bases. CDR1 WSHSY and CDR2 SAAADI come from the germline V gene. CDR3 size: 14 residues. The CDR3 spells CASTQTGGTYEQYF. The CDR3 region has the DNA TGCGCCAGCACCCAGACAGGGGGCACTTACGAGCAGTACTTC.

This clonotype was counted many times. V is TRBV18 and J is TRBJ2-1; 7 bases agree with TRBD1. The J call may be faulty, since TRBJ2-5 better matches the DNA end. Germline V gene data show CDR1 as KGHSH and CDR2 as LQKENI. The CDR3 consists of 14 residues. CDR3 protein: CASSPRDRQETQYF. In DNA, the CDR3 is TGTGCCAGCAGTCCTCGGGACAGACAAGAGACCCAGTACTTC.

This clonotype has a count of ten or more. One end of the junction is discordant with germline, which a read error may explain. The rearrangement joins TRBV3-1 to TRBJ2-1; D possibly uses TRBD1 or TRBD2 (5 bases each). The CDR3 has 15 residues. From germline, CDR1 is LGHDT and CDR2 YNNKEL (reference sequence). CDR3 DNA sequence: TGTACCAGCAGCCAAGATCCGCACCAGGGAGATGAGCAGTTCTTC. It is translated as CTSSQDPHQGDEQFF.

The chain uses TRBV3-1 and TRBJ2-7, with a tentative D call TRBD2 (6 bases). The V gene's germline CDR1 is LGHDT and CDR2 YNNKEL (reference sequence). The germline V and J ends were trimmed by 4 bases and 2 bases, with 12 bases remaining between them. The CDR3 is made up of 14 amino acids. The CDR3 DNA sequence: TGTGCCAGCAGCCGGCAGGGAGGCCCCTACGAGCAGTACTTC. Translating gives CASSRQGGPYEQYF.

This clonotype was observed at least ten times. V usage is TRBV28 and J usage is TRBJ1-4, with D unresolved. CDR3 length: 15 residues. V was trimmed by 1 base and J by 3 bases, leaving 9 bases between them. Germline V gene sequence: CDR1 MDHEN, CDR2 SYDVKM. CDR3 sequence: CASSLSPRPNEKLFF. The CDR3 DNA sequence: TGTGCCAGCAGTTTATCGCCGCGGCCTAATGAAAAACTGTTTTTT.

This clonotype has more than one count but fewer than ten. The chain recombines TRBV12-3 or TRBV12-4 with TRBJ2-7, with D unresolved. The germline V and J ends were trimmed by 1 base and 9 bases, with 7 bases remaining between them. This CDR3 spans 11 amino acids. CDR3 protein: CASSLGEVQYF. Written as DNA, the CDR3 is TGTGCCAGCAGTTTAGGGGAAGTGCAGTACTTC.

The rearrangement joins TRBV12-5 to TRBJ2-5, with 9 bases lining up with TRBD2. The CDR3 length is 15 residues. CDR1 is LGHNT and CDR2 is FRNRAP in the germline V gene. Trimming took 6 bases from V and 3 from J; bases not matched to a gene: 8. CDR3 nucleotide sequence: TGTGCTAGTGGAGAAAACCTAGCGGGAAAAGAGACCCAGTACTTC. Its translation: CASGENLAGKETQYF.

This clonotype was observed at least ten times. This rearrangement joins TRBV11-2 to TRBJ2-1; D unresolved. V was trimmed by 4 bases and J by 4 bases, leaving 11 bases between them. The CDR3 spans 14 residues. CDR1 and CDR2 from the germline V gene are SGHAT and FQNNGV. The CDR3 DNA sequence: TGTGCCAGCAGCTACAGTGTGGGATACAATGAGCAGTTCTTC. Amino acid sequence: CASSYSVGYNEQFF.

The chain combines TRBV7-8 with TRBJ2-1, with TRBD2 as a possible D gene (6 bases). CDR1 is SGHVS, CDR2 FQNEAQ, per germline. CDR3 length: 15 amino acids. The CDR3 spells CATDNEGVGGDEQFF. The CDR3 DNA is TGTGCTACTGATAATGAAGGGGTCGGGGGAGATGAGCAGTTCTTC.

This clonotype showed up many times. V usage is TRBV20-1 and J usage is TRBJ1-1; 7 nucleotides agree with TRBD1. CDR1 is DFQATT, CDR2 SNEGSKA, per germline (reference sequence). The length of the CDR3 is 12 residues. V lost 7 bases to trimming and J lost 3 bases; unmatched junction nucleotides: 5. The CDR3 is CSGDREYTEAFF. CDR3 nucleotides: TGCAGTGGAGACAGGGAGTACACTGAAGCTTTCTTT.

A few counts support this clonotype. V is TRBV30 and J is TRBJ1-1, with D perhaps matching TRBD1 (6 bases). CDR3 length equals 15 residues. The germline V gene encodes CDR1 GTSNPN and CDR2 SVGIG (reference sequence). Trimming removed 1 base at V and 1 base at J, with 13 bases between. Here the CDR3 reads CAWSEADSSNTEAFF. Here the CDR3 DNA reads TGTGCCTGGAGTGAGGCGGACAGCTCGAACACTGAAGCTTTCTTT.

This clonotype was recorded many times. The V call is TRBV30, the J call TRBJ2-7, with TRBD2 matching 10 bases. V was clipped by 4 bases and J by 4 bases; unmatched bases: 4. The CDR3 is made up of 13 amino acids. CDR1 is GTSNPN and CDR2 is SVGIG in the germline V gene (reference sequence). The CDR3, as DNA: TGTGCCTGGACTAGCGGGAGATCTTACGAGCAGTACTTC. Protein: CAWTSGRSYEQYF.

This clonotype came up a few times. This sequence may be a read error, since a much larger clone differs from it by one base. The chain joins TRBV27 to TRBJ1-5, with 8 bases fitting TRBD1. There are 16 residues in the CDR3. Germline CDR1 and CDR2: MNHEY and SMNVEV (reference sequence). Trimming cost V 4 bases and J 6 bases; bases outside gene matches: 11. The DNA for the CDR3 is TGTGCCAGCAGTTCATCGGGAGACAGGGGAAGTCAGCCCCAGCATTTT. Protein product: CASSSSGDRGSQPQHF.